This T cell receptor (beta chain) was observed in a study of cytomegalovirus exposure and HLA in healthy donors. Study-wide background: The early release's HLA-typed donors yielded approximately 82 million unique TCRs. Regarding the study as a whole: There were some public TCRs occurring in many donors, but most TCR sequences were rare.

As concerns this clone: Its antigen is as yet unknown.

The primer mix had 60 Vbeta and 13 Jbeta primers. The protocol was immunoSEQ multiplex PCR, while the TCRdb copy is restricted to in-frame clones and leaves out a portion. The sample carries roughly 150,000 clones, roughly 80% recorded once. The CDR3 sequence is 11 residues long. V dropped 6 bases and J dropped 4 bases, with 7 bases sitting between them. CDR1 is DFQATT, CDR2 SNEGSKA, per germline (reference sequence). Sample: PBMCs. The receptor was derived from a male donor in good health and CMV-seronegative. J is TRBJ2-1 and V is TRBV20-1; D is ambiguous. This CDR3 is CSAENYNEQFF. The CDR3 region has the DNA TGCAGTGCGGAGAATTACAATGAGCAGTTCTTC.